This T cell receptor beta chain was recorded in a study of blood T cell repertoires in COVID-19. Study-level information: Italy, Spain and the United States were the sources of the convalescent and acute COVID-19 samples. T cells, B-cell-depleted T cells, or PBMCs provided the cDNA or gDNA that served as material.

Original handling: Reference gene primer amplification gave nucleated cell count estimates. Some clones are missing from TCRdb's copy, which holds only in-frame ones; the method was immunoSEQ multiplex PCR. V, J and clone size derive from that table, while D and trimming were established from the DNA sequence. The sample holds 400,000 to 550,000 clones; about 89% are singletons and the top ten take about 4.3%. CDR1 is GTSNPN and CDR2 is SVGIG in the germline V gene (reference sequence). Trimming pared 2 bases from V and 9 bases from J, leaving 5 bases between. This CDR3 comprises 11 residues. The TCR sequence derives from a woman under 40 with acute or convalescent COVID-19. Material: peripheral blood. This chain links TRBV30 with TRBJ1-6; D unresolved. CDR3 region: CAWSSGSPLHF. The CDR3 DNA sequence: TGTGCCTGGAGTTCGGGTTCACCCCTCCACTTT.